Each of the 25 T cell receptor beta chains below was sequenced from the same sample in a study of T cell changes during pregnancy in multiple sclerosis. Method: immunoSEQ multiplex PCR; TCRdb's copy keeps in-frame clones and lacks some. Here the sample spans tens of thousands of clones, roughly 92% being singletons. The input for sequencing was peripheral blood, taken in the third trimester of pregnancy. All receptors come from a female donor with multiple sclerosis, enrolled in a pregnancy study.

V is TRBV7-2 and J is TRBJ1-1; the D gene is possibly TRBD1 (6 bases). Germline values: CDR1 SGHTA, CDR2 FQGNSA. Trimming removed 5 bases from V and 1 base from J, with 11 bases in between. The CDR3 runs to 14 residues. CDR3: CASSPQGRNTEAFF. CDR3 nucleotide sequence: TGTGCCAGCAGCCCCCAGGGGCGGAACACTGAAGCTTTCTTT. Full variable domain (remainder filled in from reference TRBV7-2 and TRBJ1-1): GAGVSQSPSNKVTEKGKDVELRCDPISGHTALYWYRQSLGQGLEFLIYFQGNSAPDKSGLPSDRFSAERTGGSVSTLTIQRTQQEDSAVYLCASSPQGRNTEAFFGQGTRLTVV.

The rearrangement links TRBV13 to TRBJ2-2, with 13 bases fitting TRBD2. Germline values: CDR1 PRHDT, CDR2 FYEKMQ (reference sequence). The CDR3 has 18 residues. The J segment lost 5 bases and the V segment lost 3 bases, leaving 9 bases of the junction unmatched. CDR3 nucleotide sequence: TGTGCCAGCAGCTTCATACTAGCGGGAGGGCCGCGAACCGGGGAGCTGTTTTTT. Encoded protein: CASSFILAGGPRTGELFF. The whole variable domain, filled in from reference TRBV13 and TRBJ2-2, reads AAGVIQSPRHLIKEKRETATLKCYPIPRHDTVYWYQQGPGQDPQFLISFYEKMQSDKGSIPDRFSAQQFSDYHSELNMSSLELGDSALYFCASSFILAGGPRTGELFFGEGSRLTVL.

The gene calls are TRBV29-1 and TRBJ2-1; 8 bases fit TRBD2. This CDR3 has 14 amino acids. The V and J ends lost 4 bases and 4 bases, in that order; junction bases with no gene match: 6. Germline V gene sequence: CDR1 SQVTM, CDR2 ANQGSEA. The CDR3 loop reads CSVVRTSGYNEQFF. Written as DNA, the CDR3 is TGCAGCGTTGTTCGAACTAGCGGATACAATGAGCAGTTCTTC.

The genes are TRBV5-1 and TRBJ1-1, with a possible D match to TRBD1 (6 bases). Germline CDR1 reads SGHRS; CDR2 reads YFSETQ. The V gene lost 3 bases and the J gene lost 0 bases, with 21 bases spanning the gap. This CDR3 contains 18 residues. The CDR3 DNA reads as TGCGCCAGCAGCTCCAGACCTCCAGGGGCAGGAATGAACACTGAAGCTTTCTTT. Translating gives CASSSRPPGAGMNTEAFF.

The chain couples TRBV18 to TRBJ2-1, with TRBD2 matching 10 bases. Germline V CDR1 and CDR2: KGHSH, LQKENI. V was pared by 2 bases and J by 2 bases, with 6 bases of the junction left unmatched. This CDR3 contains 17 residues. The CDR3 loop reads CASSPTLAGGTYNEQFF. CDR3 nucleotides: TGTGCCAGCTCACCAACTTTAGCGGGAGGTACCTACAATGAGCAGTTCTTC.

The chain employs TRBV4-2 and TRBJ2-7, with 9 bases that match TRBD2. V was pared by 0 bases and J by 2 bases, with 8 bases of the junction left unmatched. The CDR3 spans 17 residues. Germline assignment: CDR1 LGHNA and CDR2 YNFKEQ. The chain's CDR3 is CASSQDVTSGSTYEQYF. In DNA, the CDR3 is TGTGCCAGCAGCCAAGACGTGACTAGCGGATCTACCTACGAGCAGTACTTC.

This clone appeared a few times. The chain is built from TRBV6-6 and TRBJ1-5; D ambiguous. This CDR3 is 12 amino acids long. Looked up from germline, CDR1 is MNHNY and CDR2 is SVGAGI (reference sequence). The V gene lost 7 bases and the J gene lost 7 bases, with 11 bases spanning the gap. The CDR3 sequence: CASTGVGQPQHF. CDR3 nucleotides: TGTGCCAGCACCGGGGTAGGCCAGCCCCAGCATTTT.

The rearrangement uses TRBV29-1 and TRBJ2-1; no clear D gene. The CDR3 has 16 residues. Germline V gene sequence: CDR1 SQVTM, CDR2 ANQGSEA. The V and J ends lost 3 bases and 4 bases respectively, with 19 bases between them. CDR3 DNA: TGCAGCGTTGAGTCGGTATATAGCCAAAAATACAATGAGCAGTTCTTC. It specifies CSVESVYSQKYNEQFF.

CDR3 region: CASSLAGLREQYF. The CDR3 bases are TGTGCCAGCAGCTTGGCGGGTTTGCGGGAGCAGTACTTC. The chain couples TRBV5-5 to TRBJ2-7; no firm D call. CDR3 length: 13 residues. V lost 0 bases and J lost 7, with 11 bases in between. Germline CDR1 and CDR2: SGHKS and YYEKEE (reference sequence).

The chain has TRBV27 and TRBJ2-7; D is uncertain. The CDR3 length is 14 residues. CDR1 and CDR2 (germline): MNHEY, SMNVEV (reference sequence). The V and J ends lost 3 bases and 1 base respectively, with 10 bases between them. In DNA, the CDR3 is TGTGCCAGCAGTTTTAGCCCTCAATCCTACGAGCAGTACTTC. Translated: CASSFSPQSYEQYF.

Here the CDR3 DNA reads TGTGCCAGCAGCTTGTCCGGACAGGGAGGCTATGGCTACACCTTC. Translation: CASSLSGQGGYGYTF. This rearrangement joins TRBV5-4 to TRBJ1-2; TRBD1 matches at 8 bases. Unmatched junction bases numbered 6, after V lost 1 base and J lost 4 bases. The CDR3 is 15 amino acids. The germline V gene encodes CDR1 SGHNT and CDR2 YYREEE (reference sequence).

The genes are TRBV15 and TRBJ2-1, with TRBD2 identical over 9 bases. J lost 2 bases, V lost 0 bases, and 8 bases had no gene match. Germline V gene data show CDR1 as LNHNV and CDR2 as YYDKDF (reference sequence). This CDR3 is 18 amino acids long. The CDR3 here is CATSRDLASGAAYNEQFF. The DNA for the CDR3 is TGTGCCACCAGCAGAGATCTGGCTAGCGGGGCCGCCTACAATGAGCAGTTCTTC. Looking up the rest from reference TRBV15 and TRBJ2-1 gives the full variable domain: DAMVIQNPRYQVTQFGKPVTLSCSQTLNHNVMYWYQQKSSQAPKLLFHYYDKDFNNEADTPDNFQSRRPNTSFCFLDIRSPGLGDTAMYLCATSRDLASGAAYNEQFFGPGTRLTVL.

J is TRBJ2-7 and V is TRBV6-5; tentative D call: TRBD2 (5 bases). V was cut by 0 bases and J by 4 bases, with 13 bases left in between. This CDR3 is built from 15 residues. CDR1 and CDR2 (germline): MNHEY, SVGAGI. The CDR3 is CASSYSDSVMYEQYF. The CDR3 nucleotides read TGTGCCAGCAGTTACTCGGACTCAGTGATGTACGAGCAGTACTTC.

This clone was recorded once. The chain carries TRBV19 and TRBJ1-5; a possible D gene is TRBD1 (6 bases). Germline values: CDR1 LNHDA, CDR2 SQIVND (reference sequence). This CDR3 is 15 amino acids long. Deletions cut 0 bases from V and 0 bases from J, with 6 bases between. The CDR3 sequence: CASSIDRGSNQPQHF. CDR3 nucleotide sequence: TGTGCCAGTAGTATAGACAGGGGTAGCAATCAGCCCCAGCATTTT.

The genes are TRBV4-3 and TRBJ2-7, with 9 bases lining up with TRBD2. The CDR3 extends over 15 amino acids. V trimming: 0 bases; J trimming: 2 bases; junction bases outside the gene matches: 2. Per the germline V gene, CDR1 is LGHNA and CDR2 is YSLEER. CDR3 nucleotides: TGCGCCAGCAGCCAAGATCCTAGCGGGGCCTACGAGCAGTACTTC. Its protein product is CASSQDPSGAYEQYF.

This chain uses TRBV29-1 with TRBJ2-3, with a weak D call TRBD2 (5 bases). Germline V lookup: CDR1 SQVTM, CDR2 ANQGSEA. With 7 bases removed from V and 3 bases from J, the gap between germline ends came to 11 bases. The CDR3 consists of 12 residues. CDR3 nucleotides: TGCAGCGCAGATGAGGGAACAGATACGCAGTATTTT. This encodes CSADEGTDTQYF.

CDR3 protein: CASSPPNRPFGEQYF. CDR3 sequence (DNA): TGTGCCAGTAGTCCCCCCAATCGGCCGTTCGGGGAGCAGTACTTC. The genes are TRBV19 and TRBJ2-7; D ambiguous. CDR3 length: 15 residues. The germline V and J ends were trimmed by 5 bases and 7 bases, with 21 bases remaining between them. Germline V lookup: CDR1 LNHDA, CDR2 SQIVND (reference sequence).

V is TRBV7-9 and J is TRBJ1-5, with no clear D. Germline V gives CDR1 SEHNR, CDR2 FQNEAQ (reference sequence). The CDR3 extends over 15 amino acids. The V and J ends lost 0 bases and 6 bases respectively, with 12 bases between them. CDR3 bases: TGTGCCAGCAGCTTAGCGAACGGTCACTCTCAGCCCCAGCATTTT. Translation: CASSLANGHSQPQHF.

V and J are TRBV28 and TRBJ1-5; TRBD1 aligns across 10 bases. V lost 6 bases and J lost 2; bases outside the gene matches: 10. CDR1 and CDR2 (germline): MDHEN, SYDVKM. The CDR3 is 17 amino acids. CDR3 loop: CASRLDRGRRGNQPQHF. CDR3 bases: TGTGCCAGCAGACTAGACAGGGGGCGGAGGGGCAATCAGCCCCAGCATTTT.

The rearrangement links TRBV6-5 to TRBJ2-1, with 10 bases fitting TRBD2. CDR3 size: 14 residues. The germline CDR1 and CDR2 sequences are MNHEY and SVGAGI. V shed 5 bases and J 9 bases; nucleotides not matched to a gene: 7. The CDR3 here is CASSGGLANGEQFF. The CDR3 bases are TGTGCCAGCAGTGGGGGACTAGCGAACGGTGAGCAGTTCTTC.

The chain uses TRBV28 and TRBJ2-3; the D gene is possibly TRBD1 (6 bases). The germline CDR1 and CDR2 sequences are MDHEN and SYDVKM. This CDR3 region has 16 residues. Trimming shortened V by 2 bases and J by 3 bases, and 15 bases separated the two germline ends. DNA for the CDR3: TGTGCCAGCAGTTTAGTGGCAGGGGCGCGAACAGATACGCAGTATTTT. Protein sequence: CASSLVAGARTDTQYF.

DNA of the CDR3: TGCGCCAGCAGCCAGGGGACGGGGGGCCCCACAGATACGCAGTATTTT. It is translated as CASSQGTGGPTDTQYF. The chain recombines TRBV5-1 with TRBJ2-3, with D maybe TRBD2 (7 bases). Germline V gene lookup returns CDR1 SGHRS and CDR2 YFSETQ. V was shortened by 4 bases and J by 2 bases, with 17 bases between the two germline ends. This CDR3 is built from 16 residues.

The V and J genes are TRBV5-5 and TRBJ2-7; TRBD2 matches at 9 bases. V shed 6 bases, J shed 3 bases, and the junction held 10 bases outside the gene matches. The CDR3 length is 15 residues. Germline V gene data show CDR1 as SGHKS and CDR2 as YYEKEE (reference sequence). CDR3 DNA: TGTGCCAGCATTCTGCGGGGGGGAGGGAACTACGAGCAGTACTTC. It specifies CASILRGGGNYEQYF.

The chain uses TRBV7-2 and TRBJ2-1; 13 bases align to TRBD2. The V and J ends lost 4 bases and 10 bases, in that order; junction bases with no gene match: 10. Germline CDR1 and CDR2: SGHTA and FQGNSA. CDR3 length: 16 amino acids. The CDR3 region is CASSSQELAGGREQFF. In nucleotides, the CDR3 is TGTGCCAGCAGCTCGCAGGAACTAGCGGGAGGGCGAGAGCAGTTCTTC. The whole variable domain, filled in from reference TRBV7-2 and TRBJ2-1, reads GAGVSQSPSNKVTEKGKDVELRCDPISGHTALYWYRQSLGQGLEFLIYFQGNSAPDKSGLPSDRFSAERTGGSVSTLTIQRTQQEDSAVYLCASSSQELAGGREQFFGPGTRLTVL.

This chain uses TRBV4-1 with TRBJ2-7; perhaps TRBD2 as D (6 bases). Germline CDR1 is MGHRA and CDR2 is YSYEKL. V was clipped by 1 base and J by 6 bases, with 10 bases between them. This CDR3 spans 13 amino acids. The CDR3 spells CASSQVLGGEQYF. The CDR3, as DNA: TGCGCCAGCAGCCAAGTTTTGGGGGGCGAGCAGTACTTC.